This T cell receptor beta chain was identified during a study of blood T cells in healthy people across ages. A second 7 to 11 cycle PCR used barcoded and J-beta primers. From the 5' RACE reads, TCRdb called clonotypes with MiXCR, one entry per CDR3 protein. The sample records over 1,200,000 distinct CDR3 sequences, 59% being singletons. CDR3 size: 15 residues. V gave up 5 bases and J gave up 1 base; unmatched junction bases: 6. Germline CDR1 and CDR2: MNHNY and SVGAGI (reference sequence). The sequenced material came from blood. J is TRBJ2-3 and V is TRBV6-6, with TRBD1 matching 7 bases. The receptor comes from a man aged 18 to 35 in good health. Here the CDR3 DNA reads TGTGCCAGCAGTAATACAGGGGTGGGCACAGATACGCAGTATTTT. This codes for CASSNTGVGTDTQYF.